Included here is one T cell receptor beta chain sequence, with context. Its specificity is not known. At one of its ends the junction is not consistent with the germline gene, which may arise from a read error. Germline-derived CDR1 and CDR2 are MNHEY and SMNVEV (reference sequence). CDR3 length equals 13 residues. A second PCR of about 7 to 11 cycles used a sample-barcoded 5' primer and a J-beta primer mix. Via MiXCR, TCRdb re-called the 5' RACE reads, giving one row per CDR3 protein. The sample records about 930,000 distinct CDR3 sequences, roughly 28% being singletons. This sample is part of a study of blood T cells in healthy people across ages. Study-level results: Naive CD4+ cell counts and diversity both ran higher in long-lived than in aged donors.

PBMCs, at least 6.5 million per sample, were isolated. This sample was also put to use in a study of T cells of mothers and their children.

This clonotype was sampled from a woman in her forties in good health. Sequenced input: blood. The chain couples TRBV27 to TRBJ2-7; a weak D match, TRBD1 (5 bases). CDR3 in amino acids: CASSLGRAYELYF. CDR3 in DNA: TGTGCCAGCAGTTTGGGCAGGGCCTACGAGCTGTACTTC.